This entry describes one TCR beta chain. The entry originates in a study of blood T cell repertoires in COVID-19. Germline trimming cut 6 bases from V and 4 bases from J; bases unmatched to any gene: 8. The CDR3 length is 15 residues. CDR1 is LNHDA, CDR2 SQIVND, per germline (reference sequence). Per the authors' pipeline: Scientists estimated how many nucleated cells there were by amplifying reference gene primers. The method was immunoSEQ multiplex PCR; TCRdb's version includes in-frame clones alone and lacks a portion of them. Clone size and the V and J calls come from that table; the DNA yielded D and trimming. Of about 70,000 clones detected, over 70% appear once; the ten largest clones hold over 15%.

The TCR comes from a man in his 70s who had recovered from COVID-19. J is TRBJ1-2 and V is TRBV19; 10 bases fit TRBD1. The material sequenced was peripheral blood. CDR3 DNA: TGTGCCAGTAGCGATCCGGGACAGGGGTCCTATGGCTACACCTTC. This translates into CASSDPGQGSYGYTF.